This paragraph reports one T cell receptor beta chain. Antigen: not known. The data were obtained in a study of identical twins. Study-level findings and limits: Compared with models, monozygotic twins showed more out-of-frame TCR alpha sharing. The more abundant beta clonotypes in cord blood had fewer insertions, and memory repertoires did not show this.

The germline CDR1 and CDR2 sequences are DFQATT and SNEGSKA (reference sequence). With 6 bases clipped from V and 2 bases from J, the junction kept 10 bases outside the gene matches. The CDR3 covers 14 residues. A universal primer site was created by template switching, with the cDNA bearing unique molecular identifiers. TCRdb re-called the 5' RACE reads with MiXCR, one entry per CDR3 protein. The table records 1.5 million to 2 million distinct CDR3 sequences, less than 35% of them present only once. Material for sequencing was cord blood. This clonotype originated in a newborn girl in good health. This rearrangement joins TRBV20-1 to TRBJ2-7, with 7 bases matching TRBD2. The CDR3 is CSAIPSGVTYEQYF. The CDR3 DNA follows: TGCAGTGCCATCCCTAGCGGAGTAACCTACGAGCAGTACTTC.